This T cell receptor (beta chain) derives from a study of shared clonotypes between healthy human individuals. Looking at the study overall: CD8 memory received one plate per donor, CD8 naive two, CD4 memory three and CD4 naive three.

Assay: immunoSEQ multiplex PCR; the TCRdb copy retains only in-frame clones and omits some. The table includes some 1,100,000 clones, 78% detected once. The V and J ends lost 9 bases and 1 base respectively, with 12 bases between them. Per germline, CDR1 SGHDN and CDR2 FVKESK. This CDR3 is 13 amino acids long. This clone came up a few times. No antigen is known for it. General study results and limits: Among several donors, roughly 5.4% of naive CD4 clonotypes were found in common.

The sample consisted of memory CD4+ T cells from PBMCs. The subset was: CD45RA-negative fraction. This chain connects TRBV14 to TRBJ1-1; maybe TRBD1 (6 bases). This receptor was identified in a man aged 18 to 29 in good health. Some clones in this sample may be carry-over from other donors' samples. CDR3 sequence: CASLGQPNTEAFF. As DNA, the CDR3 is TGTGCCAGTCTCGGACAGCCGAACACTGAAGCTTTCTTT.